The clone carrying this T cell receptor (beta chain) was picked up a small number of times. Its antigen is not identified. The source of the sample is a study of identical twins. Findings and caveats of the study: Out-of-frame alpha sequences shared between twins exhibited an excess of low generation probability. Abundant beta clonotypes from cord blood bore fewer insertions; memory repertoires lacked this pattern.

Per germline, CDR1 DFQATT and CDR2 SNEGSKA (reference sequence). The CDR3 runs to 14 residues. Deletions cut 0 bases from V and 5 bases from J, with 13 bases between. A universal primer site was incorporated via template switching, and the cDNA contained unique molecular identifiers. TCRdb ran MiXCR on the 5' RACE reads and lists one entry per CDR3 protein. The profile shows fewer than 900,000 distinct CDR3 sequences, 15% to 20% of them singletons. These same data were also listed under a study on T cells expressing NK-cell markers. According to that study: CD8+ T cells in 5 or 6 donors included dominant NKG2C+ clonotypes at about 1.0-8%.

The gene calls are TRBV20-1 and TRBJ2-5; D tentatively fits TRBD1 or TRBD2 (6 bases each). This sequence was found in a woman between 18 and 29 years old in good health. The material sequenced was PBMCs. CDR3 residues: CSARDRKGGETQYF. The DNA for the CDR3 is TGCAGTGCTAGAGATCGGAAAGGGGGGGAGACCCAGTACTTC.